This T cell receptor (beta chain) was retrieved from a study of T-cell reconstitution after alpha-beta-depleted transplantation in children. CDR1 is SGHDT, CDR2 YYEEEE, per germline. The V end lost 1 base, the J end lost 6 bases, and 11 bases lay between the germline ends. The CDR3 totals 13 residues. Study-level points and caveats: When one year had passed after transplant, most T-cell counts and diversity came from newly produced T cells. Alpha-beta T cells present about two months after transplant were reported to originate from several hundred expanded graft clones.

The library targeted TCRbeta and was prepared with unique molecular identifiers. MiXCR, run by TCRdb on the PCR reads, gives a single entry per CDR3 protein. Counted here are 500,000 to 600,000 distinct CDR3 sequences, over 20% occurring once; the ten biggest clones make up around 36%. Of note for this clonotype: The antigen remains undetermined.

Source: PBMCs, taken before TCRalphabeta/CD19-depleted stem cell transplant. This clonotype was obtained from a boy under three years old with Wiskott-Aldrich syndrome, due to receive a stem cell transplant. The gene calls are TRBV5-6 and TRBJ2-7; D might be TRBD2 (6 bases). The CDR3 sequence is CASSLWVGGEQYF. The CDR3 DNA reads as TGTGCCAGCAGCTTGTGGGTGGGGGGCGAGCAGTACTTC. Filled out from reference TRBV5-6 and TRBJ2-7, the complete variable domain reads DAGVTQSPTHLIKTRGQQVTLRCSPKSGHDTVSWYQQALGQGPQFIFQYYEEEERQRGNFPDRFSGHQFPNYSSELNVNALLLGDSALYLCASSLWVGGEQYFGPGTRLTVT.